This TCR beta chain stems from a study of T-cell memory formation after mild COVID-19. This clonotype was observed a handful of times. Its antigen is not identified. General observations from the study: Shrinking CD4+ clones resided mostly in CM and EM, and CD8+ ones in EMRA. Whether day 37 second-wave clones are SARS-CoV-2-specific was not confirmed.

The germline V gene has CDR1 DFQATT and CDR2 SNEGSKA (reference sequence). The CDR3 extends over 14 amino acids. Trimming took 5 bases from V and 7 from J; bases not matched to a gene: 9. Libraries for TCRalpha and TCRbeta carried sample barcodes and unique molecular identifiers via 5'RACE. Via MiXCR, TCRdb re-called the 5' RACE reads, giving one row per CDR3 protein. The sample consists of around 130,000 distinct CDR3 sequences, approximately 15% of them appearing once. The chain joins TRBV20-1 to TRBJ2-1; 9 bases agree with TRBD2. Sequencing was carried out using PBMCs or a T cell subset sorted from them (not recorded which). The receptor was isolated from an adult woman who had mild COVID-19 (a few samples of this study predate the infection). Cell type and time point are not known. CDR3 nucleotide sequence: TGCAGTGCTCTCGCGGGAGGGCCCGGGAATGAGCAGTTCTTC. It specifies CSALAGGPGNEQFF.